Listed below are T cell receptor beta chains from one sample, sequenced in a study of post-analysis software for immune sequencing data. TCRdb re-called the PCR reads through MiXCR, storing one row per CDR3 protein. Among some 690,000 distinct CDR3 sequences listed, 25% to 30% were seen once. The material sequenced was blood. The receptors come from a girl aged 10 to 17 with multiple sclerosis. CDR3s include the opening cysteine and the closing phenylalanine or tryptophan. A D gene is named only where the DNA matches it firmly. Clone size appears in some rows only: once, few, many, or a class for an expanded clone.

size | D | length | J | V | DNA | CDR3
- | - | 17 | TRBJ1-5 | TRBV28 | TGTGCCAGCATCCCCTACTTGAATTTCCTGAGCAATCAGCCCCAGCATTTT | CASIPYLNFLSNQPQHF
many | TRBD2 | 14 | TRBJ2-1 | TRBV6-2/TRBV6-3 | TGTGCCAGCACCTCCCTCTGGACTAGCAATGAGCAGTTCTTC | CASTSLWTSNEQFF
few | TRBD1 | 15 | TRBJ2-3 | TRBV5-1 | TGCGCCAGCAGAACGGGACAGGGGGCGCTGAATACGCAGTATTTT | CASRTGQGALNTQYF
many | TRBD1 | 14 | TRBJ2-3 | TRBV5-1 | TGCGCCAGCAGCTTGACAGGGGATGGAGATACGCAGTATTTT | CASSLTGDGDTQYF
- | TRBD1 | 19 | TRBJ2-4 | TRBV18 | TGTGCCAGCTCACCACTGGGACAGGGGCCGTTTTTGGCCAAAAACATTCAGTACTTC | CASSPLGQGPFLAKNIQYF
- | TRBD2 | 20 | TRBJ2-1 | TRBV4-3 | TGCGCCAGCAGCCAACTTAGCGGGAGTGCCGCCCTTCTTAACTACAATGAGCAGTTCTTC | CASSQLSGSAALLNYNEQFF
- | - | 16 | TRBJ2-3 | TRBV7-2 | TGTGCCAGCAGCTTAGTCAGGCCTCCTAGCACAGATACGCAGTATTTT | CASSLVRPPSTDTQYF
few | TRBD1 | 14 | TRBJ1-5 | TRBV7-9 | TGTGCCAGCAGCTCGCAGGGGGGTAGTCAGCCCCAGCATTTT | CASSSQGGSQPQHF
- | TRBD1 | 13 | TRBJ1-1 | TRBV20-1 | TGCAGTGCTACTGTACAGGGGTTCACTGAAGCTTTCTTT | CSATVQGFTEAFF
- | TRBD1 | 14 | TRBJ2-5 | TRBV10-3 | TGTGCCATCAGTCCACAGGGGAATAAAGAGACCCAGTACTTC | CAISPQGNKETQYF
- | - | 14 | TRBJ1-2 | TRBV5-6 | TGTGCCAGCAGCTACGGGACACTTCACTATGGCTACACCTTC | CASSYGTLHYGYTF
- | - | 17 | TRBJ2-3 | TRBV12-3/TRBV12-4 | TGTGCCAGCAGTTTAGTTTACCCTGGGGTAGGCACAGATACGCAGTATTTT | CASSLVYPGVGTDTQYF
- | - | 14 | TRBJ1-3 | TRBV29-1 | TGCAGCGTTGAAGACACCACCTCTGGAAACACCATATATTTT | CSVEDTTSGNTIYF
few | - | 15 | TRBJ2-1 | TRBV7-8 | TGTGCCAGCACCCACCCCGGAGAAGGGAGGAATGAGCAGTTCTTC | CASTHPGEGRNEQFF
few | TRBD1 | 15 | TRBJ2-1 | TRBV20-1 | TGCAGTGCTAGACGGGACAGGGGGCGAGGAAATGAGCAGTTCTTC | CSARRDRGRGNEQFF